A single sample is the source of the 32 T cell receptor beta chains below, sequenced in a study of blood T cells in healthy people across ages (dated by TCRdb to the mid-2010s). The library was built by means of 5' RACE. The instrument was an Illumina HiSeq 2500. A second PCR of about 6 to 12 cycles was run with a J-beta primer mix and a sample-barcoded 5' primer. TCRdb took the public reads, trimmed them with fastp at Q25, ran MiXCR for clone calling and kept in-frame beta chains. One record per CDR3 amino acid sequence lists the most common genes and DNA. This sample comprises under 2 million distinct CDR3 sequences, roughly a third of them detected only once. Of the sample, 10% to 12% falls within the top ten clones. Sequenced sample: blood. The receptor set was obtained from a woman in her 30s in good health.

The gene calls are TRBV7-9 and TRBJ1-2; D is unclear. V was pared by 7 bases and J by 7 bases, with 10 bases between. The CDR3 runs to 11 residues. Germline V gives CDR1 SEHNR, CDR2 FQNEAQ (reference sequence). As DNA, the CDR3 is TGTGCCAGCACCGTAAAGGGTGGCTACACCTTC. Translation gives CASTVKGGYTF.

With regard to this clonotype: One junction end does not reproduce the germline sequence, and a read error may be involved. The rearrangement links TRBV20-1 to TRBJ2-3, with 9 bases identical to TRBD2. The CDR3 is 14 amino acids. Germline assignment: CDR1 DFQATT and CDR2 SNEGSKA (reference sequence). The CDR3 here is CSARGSGGTDSQYF. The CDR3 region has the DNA TGCAGTGCTAGGGGTAGCGGGGGAACAGATTCGCAGTATTTT.

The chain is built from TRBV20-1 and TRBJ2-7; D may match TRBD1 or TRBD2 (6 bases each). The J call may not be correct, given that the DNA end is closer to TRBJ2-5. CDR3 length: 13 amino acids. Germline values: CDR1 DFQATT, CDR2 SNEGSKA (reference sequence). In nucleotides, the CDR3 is TGCAGTGCCCACCTGGGGGGCTCGGGGACCCAGTACTTC. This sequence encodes CSAHLGGSGTQYF.

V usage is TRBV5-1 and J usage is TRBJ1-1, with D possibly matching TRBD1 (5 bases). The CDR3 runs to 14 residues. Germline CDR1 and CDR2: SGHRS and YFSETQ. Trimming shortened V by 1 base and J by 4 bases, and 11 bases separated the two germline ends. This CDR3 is CASSLWQGGTEAFF. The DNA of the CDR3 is TGCGCCAGCAGCTTGTGGCAGGGAGGCACTGAAGCTTTCTTT.

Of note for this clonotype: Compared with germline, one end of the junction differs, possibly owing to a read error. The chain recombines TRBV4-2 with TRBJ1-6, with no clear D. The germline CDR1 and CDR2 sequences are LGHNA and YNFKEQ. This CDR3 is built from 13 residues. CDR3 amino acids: CANSQDPDSPLHF. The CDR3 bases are TGTGCCAACAGCCAAGATCCGGATTCACCCCTCCACTTT.

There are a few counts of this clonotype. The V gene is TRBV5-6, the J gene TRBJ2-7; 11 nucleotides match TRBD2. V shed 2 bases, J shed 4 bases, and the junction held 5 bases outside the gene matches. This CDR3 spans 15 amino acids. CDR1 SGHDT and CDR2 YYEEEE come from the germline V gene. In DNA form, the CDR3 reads TGTGCCAGCAGCTTTTCCGGGACTAGCGGTTACGAGCAGTACTTC. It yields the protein CASSFSGTSGYEQYF.

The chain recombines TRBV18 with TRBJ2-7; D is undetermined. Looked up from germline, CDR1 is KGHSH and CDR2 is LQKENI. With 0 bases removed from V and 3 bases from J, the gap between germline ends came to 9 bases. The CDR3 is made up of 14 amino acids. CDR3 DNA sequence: TGTGCCAGCTCACCACCATCCCGAAACTACGAGCAGTACTTC. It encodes CASSPPSRNYEQYF. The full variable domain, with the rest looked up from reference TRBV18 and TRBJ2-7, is NAGVMQNPRHLVRRRGQEARLRCSPMKGHSHVYWYRQLPEEGLKFMVYLQKENIIDESGMPKERFSAEFPKEGPSILRIQQVVRGDSAAYFCASSPPSRNYEQYFGPGTRLTVT.

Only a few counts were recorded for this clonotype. CDR3 residues: CASRKTGDRTNSYEQYF. CDR3 nucleotides: TGCGCCAGCAGAAAAACTGGGGACAGGACCAACTCCTACGAGCAGTACTTC. The chain carries TRBV5-1 and TRBJ2-7; 8 bases are shared with TRBD1. Germline lookup yields CDR1 SGHRS and CDR2 YFSETQ. The junction had 13 bases not matched to a gene; V was cut back by 5 bases and J by 0 bases. The CDR3 is made up of 17 amino acids.

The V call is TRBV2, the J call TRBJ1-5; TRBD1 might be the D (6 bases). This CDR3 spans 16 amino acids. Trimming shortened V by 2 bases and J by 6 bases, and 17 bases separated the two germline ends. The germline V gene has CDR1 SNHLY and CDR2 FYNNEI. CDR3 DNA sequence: TGTGCCAGCAGTGAACAGGGGCCGGCTTCGGGTCAGCCCCAGCATTTT. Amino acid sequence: CASSEQGPASGQPQHF.

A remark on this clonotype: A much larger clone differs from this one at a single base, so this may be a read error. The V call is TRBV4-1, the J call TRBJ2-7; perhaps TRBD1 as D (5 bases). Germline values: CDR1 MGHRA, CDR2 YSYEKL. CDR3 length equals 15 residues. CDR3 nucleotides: TGCACCAGCAGCAGCAAGGTGGGGCAAGTCTACGAGCAGTACTTC. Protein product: CTSSSKVGQVYEQYF.

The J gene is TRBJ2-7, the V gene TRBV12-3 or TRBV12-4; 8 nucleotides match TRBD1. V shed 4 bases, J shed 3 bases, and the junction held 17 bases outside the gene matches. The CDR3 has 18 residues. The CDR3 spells CASSSHTKRQGTHYEQYF. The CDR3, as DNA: TGTGCCAGCAGTTCCCACACCAAGAGACAGGGGACGCACTACGAGCAGTACTTC.

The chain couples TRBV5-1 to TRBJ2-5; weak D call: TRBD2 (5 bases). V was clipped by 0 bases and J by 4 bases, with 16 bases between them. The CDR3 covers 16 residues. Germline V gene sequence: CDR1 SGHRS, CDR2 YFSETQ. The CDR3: CASSLAGEPEGETQYF. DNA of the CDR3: TGCGCCAGCAGCTTGGCCGGGGAGCCCGAGGGAGAGACCCAGTACTTC.

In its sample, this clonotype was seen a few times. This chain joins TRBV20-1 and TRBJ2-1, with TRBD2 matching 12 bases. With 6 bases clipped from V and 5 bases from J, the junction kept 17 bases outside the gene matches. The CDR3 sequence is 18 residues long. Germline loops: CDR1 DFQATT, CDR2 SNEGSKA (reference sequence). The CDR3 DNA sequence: TGCAGTGCCATAACCTATACCGGAAGACTAGCGGGAGACAATGAGCAGTTCTTC. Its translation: CSAITYTGRLAGDNEQFF.

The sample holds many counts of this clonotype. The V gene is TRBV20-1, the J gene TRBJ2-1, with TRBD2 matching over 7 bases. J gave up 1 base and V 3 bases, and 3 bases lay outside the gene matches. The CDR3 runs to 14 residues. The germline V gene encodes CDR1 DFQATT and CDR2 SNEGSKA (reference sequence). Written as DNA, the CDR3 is TGCAGTGCTAGGGGCGGGAGTTCCTACAATGAGCAGTTCTTC. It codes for CSARGGSSYNEQFF.

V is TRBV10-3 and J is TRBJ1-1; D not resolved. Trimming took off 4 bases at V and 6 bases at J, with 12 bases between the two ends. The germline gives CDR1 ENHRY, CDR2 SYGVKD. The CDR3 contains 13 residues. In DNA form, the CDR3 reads TGTGCCATCAGTGGTGCAGATGTCTCTGAAGCTTTCTTT. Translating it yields CAISGADVSEAFF.

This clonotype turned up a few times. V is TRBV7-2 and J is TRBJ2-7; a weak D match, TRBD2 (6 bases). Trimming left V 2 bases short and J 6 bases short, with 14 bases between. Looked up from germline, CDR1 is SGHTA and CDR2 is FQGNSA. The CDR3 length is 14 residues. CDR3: CASSLTSPGLEQYF. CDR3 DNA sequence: TGTGCCAGCAGCTTAACCTCCCCGGGACTCGAGCAGTACTTC.

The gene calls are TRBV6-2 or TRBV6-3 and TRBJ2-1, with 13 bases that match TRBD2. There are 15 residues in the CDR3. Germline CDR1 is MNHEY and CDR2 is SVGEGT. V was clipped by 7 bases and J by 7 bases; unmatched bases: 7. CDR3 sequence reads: CASTPGLAGKNEQFF. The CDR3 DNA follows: TGTGCCAGCACCCCGGGACTAGCGGGAAAAAATGAGCAGTTCTTC.

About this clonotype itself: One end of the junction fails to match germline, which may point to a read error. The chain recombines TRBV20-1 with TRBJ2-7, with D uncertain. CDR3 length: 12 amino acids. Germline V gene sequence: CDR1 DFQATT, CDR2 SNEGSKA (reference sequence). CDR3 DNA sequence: TGCAGGGCTAGAACACAAACCTACGAGCAGTACTTC. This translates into CRARTQTYEQYF.

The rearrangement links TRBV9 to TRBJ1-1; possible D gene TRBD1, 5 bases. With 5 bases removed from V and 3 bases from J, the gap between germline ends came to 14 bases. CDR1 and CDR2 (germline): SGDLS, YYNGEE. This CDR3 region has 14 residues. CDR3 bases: TGTGCCAGCAGAGGTTCACTAGGGGACACTGAAGCTTTCTTT. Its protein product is CASRGSLGDTEAFF.

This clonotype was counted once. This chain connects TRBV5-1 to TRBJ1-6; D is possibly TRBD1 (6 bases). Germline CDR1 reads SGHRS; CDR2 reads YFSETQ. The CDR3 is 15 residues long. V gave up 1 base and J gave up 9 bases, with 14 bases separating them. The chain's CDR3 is CASSLTGLTSSPLHF. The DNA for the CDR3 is TGCGCCAGCAGCTTGACAGGGTTGACGAGTTCACCCCTCCACTTT.

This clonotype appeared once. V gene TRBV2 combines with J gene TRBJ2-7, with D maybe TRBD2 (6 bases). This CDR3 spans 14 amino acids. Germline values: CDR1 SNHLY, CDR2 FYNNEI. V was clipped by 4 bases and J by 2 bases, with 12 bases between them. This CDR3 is CASSGPGLTYEQYF. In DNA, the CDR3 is TGTGCCAGCAGTGGGCCGGGACTGACCTACGAGCAGTACTTC.

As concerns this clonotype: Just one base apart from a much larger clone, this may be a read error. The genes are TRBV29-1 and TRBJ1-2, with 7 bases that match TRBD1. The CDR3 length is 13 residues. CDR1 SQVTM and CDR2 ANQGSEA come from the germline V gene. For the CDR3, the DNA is TGCAGCGTTGGGACAGGCCCTAACTGTGGCTACACCTTC. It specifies CSVGTGPNCGYTF.

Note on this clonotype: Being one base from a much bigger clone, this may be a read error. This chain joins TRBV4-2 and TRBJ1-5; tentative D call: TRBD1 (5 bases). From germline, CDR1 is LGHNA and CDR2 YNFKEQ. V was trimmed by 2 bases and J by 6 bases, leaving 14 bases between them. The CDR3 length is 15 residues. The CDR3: CASSQQGRGIQPQHF. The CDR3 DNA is TGTGCCAGCAGCCAACAGGGACGGGGAATTCAGCCCCAGCATTTT.

CDR3 residues: CASSPRWETENTGELFF. CDR3 DNA: TGTGCCAGCAGCCCAAGGTGGGAGACCGAGAACACCGGGGAGCTGTTTTTT. The chain carries TRBV7-2 and TRBJ2-2, with a possible D match to TRBD2 (5 bases). This CDR3 has 17 amino acids. The germline V gene has CDR1 SGHTA and CDR2 FQGNSA. The ends were cut back, 5 bases at V and 1 base at J, with 17 bases in the middle.

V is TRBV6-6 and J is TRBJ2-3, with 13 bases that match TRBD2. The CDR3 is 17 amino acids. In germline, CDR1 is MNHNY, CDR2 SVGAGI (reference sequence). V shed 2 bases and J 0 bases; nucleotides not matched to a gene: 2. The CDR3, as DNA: TGTGCCAGCAGTTACAGGACTAGCGGGAGTAGCACAGATACGCAGTATTTT. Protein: CASSYRTSGSSTDTQYF.

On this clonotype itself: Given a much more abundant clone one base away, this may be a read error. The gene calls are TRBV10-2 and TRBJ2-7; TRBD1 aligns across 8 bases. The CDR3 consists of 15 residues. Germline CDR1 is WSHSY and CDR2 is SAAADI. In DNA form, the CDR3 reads TGCGCCAGCAGTGAGTCTGACAGGGGCTCCCACGAGCAGTACTTC. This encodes CASSESDRGSHEQYF.

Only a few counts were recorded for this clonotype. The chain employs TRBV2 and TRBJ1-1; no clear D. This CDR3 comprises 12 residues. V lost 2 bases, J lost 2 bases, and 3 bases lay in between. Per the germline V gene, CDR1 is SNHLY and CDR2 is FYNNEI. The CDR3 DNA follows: TGTGCCAGCAGTGAAACAAACACTGAAGCTTTCTTT. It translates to CASSETNTEAFF.

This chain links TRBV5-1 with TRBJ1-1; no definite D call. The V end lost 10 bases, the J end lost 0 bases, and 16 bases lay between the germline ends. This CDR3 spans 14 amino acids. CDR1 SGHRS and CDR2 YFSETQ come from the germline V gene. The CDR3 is CASEGGSLNTEAFF. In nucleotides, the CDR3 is TGCGCCTCCGAAGGCGGGAGCCTGAACACTGAAGCTTTCTTT.

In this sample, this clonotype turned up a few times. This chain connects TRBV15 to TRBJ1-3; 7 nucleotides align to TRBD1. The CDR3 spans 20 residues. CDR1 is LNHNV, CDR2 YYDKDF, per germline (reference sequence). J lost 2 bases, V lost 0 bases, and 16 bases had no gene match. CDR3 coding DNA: TGTGCCACCAGCAGAGATCGGACAGGAACGTCGGGGGTCCCTGGAAACACCATATATTTT. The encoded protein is CATSRDRTGTSGVPGNTIYF.

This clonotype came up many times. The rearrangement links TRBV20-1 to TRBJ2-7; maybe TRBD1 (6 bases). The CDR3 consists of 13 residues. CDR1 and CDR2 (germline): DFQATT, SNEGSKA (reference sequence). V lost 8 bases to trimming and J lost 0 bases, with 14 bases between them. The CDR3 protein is CSPWDISSYEQYF. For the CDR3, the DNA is TGCAGTCCCTGGGACATTTCCTCCTACGAGCAGTACTTC.

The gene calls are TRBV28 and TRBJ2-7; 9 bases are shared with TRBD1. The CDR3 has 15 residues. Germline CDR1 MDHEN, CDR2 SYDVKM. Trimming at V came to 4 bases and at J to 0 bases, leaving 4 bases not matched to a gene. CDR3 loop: CASSWLGQGSYEQYF. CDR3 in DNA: TGTGCCAGCAGTTGGCTGGGACAGGGCTCCTACGAGCAGTACTTC.

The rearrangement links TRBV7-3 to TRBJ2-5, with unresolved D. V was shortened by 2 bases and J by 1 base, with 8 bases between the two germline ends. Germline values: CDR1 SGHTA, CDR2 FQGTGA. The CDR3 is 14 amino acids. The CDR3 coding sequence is TGTGCCAGCAGCTTACCAGGAGCCCAAGAGACCCAGTACTTC. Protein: CASSLPGAQETQYF. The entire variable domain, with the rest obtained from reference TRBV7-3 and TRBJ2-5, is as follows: GAGVSQTPSNKVTEKGKYVELRCDPISGHTALYWYRQSLGQGPEFLIYFQGTGAADDSGLPNDRFFAVRPEGSVSTLKIQRTERGDSAVYLCASSLPGAQETQYFGPGTRLLVL.